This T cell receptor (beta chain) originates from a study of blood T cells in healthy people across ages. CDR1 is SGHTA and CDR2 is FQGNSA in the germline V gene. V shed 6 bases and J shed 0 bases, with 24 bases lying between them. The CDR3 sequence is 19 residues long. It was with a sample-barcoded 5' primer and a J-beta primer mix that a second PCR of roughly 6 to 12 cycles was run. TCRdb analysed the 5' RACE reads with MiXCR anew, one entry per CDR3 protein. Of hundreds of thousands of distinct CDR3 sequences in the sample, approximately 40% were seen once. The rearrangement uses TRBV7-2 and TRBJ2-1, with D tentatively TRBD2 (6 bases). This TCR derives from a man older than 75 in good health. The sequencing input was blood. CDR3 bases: TGTGCCAGCAGTTCCCGACGGAGGGGCCCTAATTTCTCCTACAATGAGCAGTTCTTC. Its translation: CASSSRRRGPNFSYNEQFF.